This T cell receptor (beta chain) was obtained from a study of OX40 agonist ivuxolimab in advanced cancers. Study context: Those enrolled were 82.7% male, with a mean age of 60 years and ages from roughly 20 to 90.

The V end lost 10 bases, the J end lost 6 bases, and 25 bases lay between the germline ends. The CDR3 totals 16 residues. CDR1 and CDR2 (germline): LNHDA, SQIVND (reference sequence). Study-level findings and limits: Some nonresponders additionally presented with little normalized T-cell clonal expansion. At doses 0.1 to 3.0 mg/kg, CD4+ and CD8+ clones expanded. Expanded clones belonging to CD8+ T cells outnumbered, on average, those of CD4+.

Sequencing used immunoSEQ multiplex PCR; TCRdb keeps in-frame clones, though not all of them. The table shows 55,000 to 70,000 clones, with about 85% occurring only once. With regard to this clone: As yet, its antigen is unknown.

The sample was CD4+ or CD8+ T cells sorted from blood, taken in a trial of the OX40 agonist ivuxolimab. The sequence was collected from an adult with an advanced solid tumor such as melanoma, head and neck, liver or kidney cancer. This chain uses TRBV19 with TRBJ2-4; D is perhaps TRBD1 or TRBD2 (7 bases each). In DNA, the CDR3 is TGTGCCACTCGCGAGCAGGGCAGGGGGGGACTAAACATTCAGTACTTC. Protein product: CATREQGRGGLNIQYF.